These 2 T cell receptor beta chains came from one sample sequenced in a study of blood T cells in healthy people across ages. Sample-barcoded 5' priming and a J-beta primer mix drove a second PCR of roughly 7 to 11 cycles. Each CDR3 protein gets one entry after TCRdb re-called the 5' RACE reads with MiXCR. Of roughly 500,000 distinct CDR3 sequences in the sample, nearly 25% are singletons; the top ten hold just over 8.5%. This sample was also put to use in a study of T cells of mothers and their children.

The specimen sequenced was blood. The receptors were gathered from a boy between 5 and 17 years old in good health.

The rearrangement links TRBV20-1 to TRBJ2-1, with 9 bases fitting TRBD2. V gave up 0 bases and J gave up 0 bases; unmatched junction bases: 12. Germline CDR1 is DFQATT and CDR2 is SNEGSKA (reference sequence). This CDR3 comprises 19 residues. The CDR3 protein is CSARDLDSGGRSSYNEQFF. The CDR3 coding sequence is TGCAGTGCTAGAGATCTGGATAGCGGGGGCCGGAGCTCCTACAATGAGCAGTTCTTC.

The gene calls are TRBV6-5 and TRBJ2-7; D is undetermined. CDR1 and CDR2 from the germline V gene are MNHEY and SVGAGI. Trimming removed 8 bases from V and 1 base from J, with 9 bases in between. The CDR3 is 12 amino acids. In DNA form, the CDR3 reads TGTGCCAGCCTGTCTCCATCCTACGAGCAGTACTTC. It translates to CASLSPSYEQYF.